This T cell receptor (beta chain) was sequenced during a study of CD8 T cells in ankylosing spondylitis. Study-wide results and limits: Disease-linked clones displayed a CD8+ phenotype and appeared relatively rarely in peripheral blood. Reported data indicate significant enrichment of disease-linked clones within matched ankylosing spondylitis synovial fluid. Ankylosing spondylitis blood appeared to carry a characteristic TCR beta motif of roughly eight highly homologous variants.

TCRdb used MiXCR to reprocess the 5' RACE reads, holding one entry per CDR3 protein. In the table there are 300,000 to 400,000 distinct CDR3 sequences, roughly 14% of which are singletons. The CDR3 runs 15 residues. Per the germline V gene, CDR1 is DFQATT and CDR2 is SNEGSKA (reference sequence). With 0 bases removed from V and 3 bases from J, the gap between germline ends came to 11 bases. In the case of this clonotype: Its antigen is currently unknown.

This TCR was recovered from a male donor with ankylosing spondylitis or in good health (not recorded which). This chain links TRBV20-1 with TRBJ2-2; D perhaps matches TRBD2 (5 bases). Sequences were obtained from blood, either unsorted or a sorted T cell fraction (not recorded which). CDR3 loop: CSARDSARYTGELFF. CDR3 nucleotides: TGCAGTGCTAGAGATAGCGCAAGATACACCGGGGAGCTGTTTTTT.